This T cell receptor beta chain was identified during a study of identical twins. General study findings and limits: Part of the zero-insertion signal could reflect confounding by invariant MAIT and iNKT cells. The degree of excess twin sharing was weaker in beta out-of-frame sequences.

This clonotype has at least ten counts. Its target is unknown. Germline loops: CDR1 SGHRS, CDR2 YFSETQ. This CDR3 region has 16 residues. The ends were cut back, 4 bases at V and 9 bases at J, with 20 bases in the middle. A universal primer site came from template switching; cDNA carried unique molecular identifiers. TCRdb itself ran the 5' RACE reads through MiXCR, one entry per CDR3 protein. The data hold roughly 200,000 distinct CDR3 sequences, with about 7.5% observed a single time. Another study also made use of these data, one on yellow fever vaccine responses in identical twins. That source notes: Twins' T cell vaccine responses reportedly looked partly convergent, partly personalized.

Input material: memory (CD45RO+) T cells sorted from blood. The source is a woman under 30 in good health. The chain has TRBV5-1 and TRBJ1-6, with D tentatively TRBD1 (5 bases). CDR3 sequence: CASSEGGTSSASPLHF. CDR3 in DNA: TGCGCCAGCAGCGAGGGAGGGACCTCCTCGGCTTCACCCCTCCACTTT.